Below, 16 T cell receptor beta chains from the same sample are listed, as sequenced in a study of regulatory T cells in long-lasting Graves disease. The sample's time point: newly diagnosed GD, antithyroid drugs for less than 3 months. Extracted PBMC RNA gave rise to the TCR library. Investigators prepared the TCR beta libraries by applying iRepertoire HTBI primers and Arm-PCR of CDR3 regions. TCRdb reprocessed the multiplex PCR reads via MiXCR and lists one record per CDR3 protein. The sample yields fewer than 350,000 distinct CDR3 sequences, 15% to 20% seen once. The sample here was peripheral blood mononuclear cells (PBMCs), taken at new diagnosis, from a patient treated with antithyroid drugs. These TCRs come from a female donor with Graves disease.

In its sample, this clonotype was seen many times. The chain couples TRBV11-2 to TRBJ2-1, with 10 bases lining up with TRBD2. This CDR3 has 18 amino acids. From germline, CDR1 is SGHAT and CDR2 FQNNGV. With V trimmed by 2 bases and J by 0 bases, 7 bases remained unmatched. CDR3 in DNA: TGTGCCAGCAGCTTACGGACTAGCGGTCAGAGCTCCTACAATGAGCAGTTCTTC. This encodes CASSLRTSGQSSYNEQFF.

This clonotype was found a few times. J is TRBJ1-1 and V is TRBV18, with D possibly TRBD1 on 5 matching bases. The CDR3 contains 14 residues. The germline gives CDR1 KGHSH, CDR2 LQKENI. V was cut by 3 bases and J by 1 base, with 9 bases left in between. CDR3 sequence reads: CASSPNGQNTEAFF. CDR3 nucleotides: TGTGCCAGCTCACCGAATGGACAGAACACTGAAGCTTTCTTT.

This clonotype was picked up many times. The chain couples TRBV2 to TRBJ2-3, with 8 nucleotides matching TRBD1. Trimming took 6 bases from V and 6 from J; bases not matched to a gene: 2. This CDR3 has 12 amino acids. Germline CDR1 SNHLY, CDR2 FYNNEI. CDR3 residues: CASRRTGDTQYF. CDR3 in DNA: TGTGCCAGCAGGCGGACAGGGGATACGCAGTATTTT.

This clonotype occurred many times. V gene TRBV27 combines with J gene TRBJ2-7, with 10 bases identical to TRBD1. After removal of 1 base from V and 4 bases from J, the junction contained 10 bases not matched to a gene. The CDR3 runs to 17 residues. Germline CDR1 and CDR2: MNHEY and SMNVEV (reference sequence). CDR3: CASSLFRGTGDVYEQYF. For the CDR3, the DNA is TGTGCCAGCAGTTTATTTAGAGGGACAGGGGATGTTTACGAGCAGTACTTC.

The sample holds a few counts of this clonotype. Possible read error: a much larger clone is one base away. The gene calls are TRBV5-1 and TRBJ2-1; no reliable D call. CDR1 is SGHRS and CDR2 is YFSETQ in the germline V gene. This CDR3 spans 16 amino acids. CDR3 loop: CVSSLRPGHSYNEQFF. CDR3 coding DNA: TGCGTCAGCAGCTTGCGACCGGGCCACTCCTACAATGAGCAGTTCTTC.

This clonotype was detected ten times or more. The chain carries TRBV28 and TRBJ2-7; TRBD2 matches 13 bases. CDR1 is MDHEN, CDR2 SYDVKM, per germline. Trimming took 3 bases from V and 3 from J; bases not matched to a gene: 2. The CDR3 runs to 15 residues. This chain's CDR3 is CASSLGTSGIYEQYF. CDR3 DNA: TGTGCCAGCAGTTTGGGGACTAGCGGGATCTACGAGCAGTACTTC. Based on the CDR3 plus reference TRBV28 and TRBJ2-7, the full variable domain is DVKVTQSSRYLVKRTGEKVFLECVQDMDHENMFWYRQDPGLGLRLIYFSYDVKMKEKGDIPEGYSVSREKKERFSLILESASTNQTSMYLCASSLGTSGIYEQYFGPGTRLTVT.

As DNA, the CDR3 is TGTGCCAGCAGGTCAGGGGGCGGGTCTGGCTACACCTTC. Protein sequence: CASRSGGGSGYTF. This chain links TRBV28 with TRBJ1-2; TRBD1 aligns across 8 bases. V was clipped by 6 bases and J by 7 bases; unmatched bases: 7. The CDR3 contains 13 residues. CDR1 is MDHEN, CDR2 SYDVKM, per germline.

As to this clonotype: Just one base apart from a much larger clone, this may be a read error. This chain uses TRBV14 with TRBJ2-1; weak D call: TRBD2 (5 bases). The V and J ends lost 5 bases and 10 bases respectively, with 15 bases between them. The V gene's germline CDR1 is SGHDN and CDR2 FVKESK. The CDR3 totals 13 residues. The CDR3 DNA sequence: TGTGCCAGCAGCGCAACTAGGGTCCACGAGCAGTTCTTC. It yields the protein CASSATRVHEQFF.

This clonotype was counted only a few times. The chain employs TRBV24-1 and TRBJ2-3, with TRBD2 as a possible D gene (6 bases). Trimming cost V 4 bases and J 2 bases, with 15 bases left between them. Germline V gene sequence: CDR1 KGHDR, CDR2 SFDVKD. CDR3 length equals 16 residues. The CDR3 region is CATSDRDSSSTDTQYF. CDR3 coding DNA: TGTGCCACCAGTGACCGGGACTCCTCCTCCACAGATACGCAGTATTTT.

As regards this clonotype: This may be a read error, as it is one base from a much larger clone. The V and J genes are TRBV15 and TRBJ1-5; possible D gene TRBD1, 6 bases. Looked up from germline, CDR1 is LNHNV and CDR2 is YYDKDF (reference sequence). This CDR3 comprises 15 residues. CDR3 protein: CTTSRGGQTNQPQHF. The CDR3 DNA is TGTACCACCAGCAGAGGCGGACAGACCAATCAGCCCCAGCATTTT.

This clonotype was seen once. A much larger clone lies one base from this, so it may be a read error. This likely comes from a read error, as the CDR3 has no conserved phenylalanine or tryptophan at its end. The chain employs TRBV19 and TRBJ1-1, with TRBD1 matching 8 bases. V shed 3 bases, J shed 2 bases, and the junction held 11 bases outside the gene matches. Germline CDR1 reads LNHDA; CDR2 reads SQIVND (reference sequence). The CDR3 runs to 17 residues. The CDR3, as DNA: TGTGCCAGTAGTATTGTGGGCAGGGGGCCTATCAACACTGAAGCTTTCCTT. As protein: CASSIVGRGPINTEAFL.

This clonotype appeared once. This sequence joins TRBV18 and TRBJ1-3; perhaps TRBD1 as D (6 bases). The germline V and J ends were trimmed by 4 bases and 0 bases, with 13 bases remaining between them. CDR1 KGHSH and CDR2 LQKENI come from the germline V gene. The CDR3 has 16 amino acids. This chain's CDR3 is CASSQEQGGSGNTIYF. DNA of the CDR3: TGTGCCAGCTCACAGGAACAAGGGGGCTCTGGAAACACCATATATTTT.

There are a few counts of this clonotype. The chain uses TRBV30 and TRBJ2-7, with 11 positions matching TRBD2. After removal of 1 base from V and 7 bases from J, the junction contained 6 bases not matched to a gene. Per the germline V gene, CDR1 is GTSNPN and CDR2 is SVGIG (reference sequence). The CDR3 has 14 amino acids. CDR3 nucleotides: TGTGCCTGGAGTGGGCTAGCGGGAGGAGAGGAGCAGTACTTC. This codes for CAWSGLAGGEEQYF.

This clonotype was seen ten or more times. The chain has TRBV7-9 and TRBJ1-5; the match to TRBD1 covers 8 bases. Trimming cost V 5 bases and J 7 bases; bases outside gene matches: 4. This CDR3 is 13 amino acids long. Germline assignment: CDR1 SEHNR and CDR2 FQNEAQ (reference sequence). CDR3 region: CASSPTGEQPQHF. In DNA, the CDR3 is TGTGCCAGCAGCCCGACAGGGGAACAGCCCCAGCATTTT.

The chain uses TRBV20-1 and TRBJ2-3; 12 bases match TRBD2. TRBJ2-1 explains the end of the DNA better; the J call may be wrong. This CDR3 has 14 residues. CDR1 is DFQATT and CDR2 is SNEGSKA in the germline V gene (reference sequence). CDR3 sequence: CSARLAGGPDEQFF. In nucleotides, the CDR3 is TGCAGTGCTAGGCTAGCGGGAGGGCCCGATGAGCAGTTCTTC.

There are many counts of this clonotype. The J gene is TRBJ2-1, the V gene TRBV6-1, with 12 bases matching TRBD2. Per the germline V gene, CDR1 is MNHNS and CDR2 is SASEGT. The J segment lost 15 bases and the V segment lost 5 bases, leaving 11 bases of the junction unmatched. The CDR3 loop spans 14 amino acids. DNA of the CDR3: TGTGCCAGCAGTCCCGGGACTAGCGGGCCCACGGGGTTCTTC. Translation: CASSPGTSGPTGFF.